This paragraph covers one TCR beta chain sequence. Unique molecular identifiers were present on the cDNA, and a universal primer site came from template switching. TCRdb fed the 5' RACE reads into MiXCR, producing one record per CDR3 protein. The table has approximately 490,000 distinct CDR3 sequences, approximately 20% seen once. The ends lost 6 bases at V and 0 bases at J; junction bases unmatched: 7. Germline V lookup: CDR1 KGHDR, CDR2 SFDVKD. The CDR3 extends over 18 amino acids. This sample is part of a study of identical twins. Each donor (without exception) was a healthy Caucasian. This same sample was also part of a study on yellow fever vaccine responses in identical twins. That study adds: Twins' vaccine T cell responses were reported to seem partly convergent and partly personalized.

Sequenced sample: CD4+ T cells sorted from blood. The rearrangement links TRBV24-1 to TRBJ2-1; TRBD2 agrees at 13 bases. The origin of this receptor is a woman younger than 30 in good health. CDR3 loop: CATSTGLAGPSSYNEQFF. In DNA form, the CDR3 reads TGTGCCACCAGTACGGGACTAGCGGGACCCAGCTCCTACAATGAGCAGTTCTTC.